These 16 T cell receptor beta chains originate from one sample sequenced in a study of T cells after yellow fever vaccination. TCRdb re-called the 5' RACE reads through MiXCR, storing one row per CDR3 protein. The repertoire has about 170,000 distinct CDR3 sequences, approximately 10% of them found once; the top ten carry about 40%. The sample consisted of CD8+ T cells sorted from PBMCs, taken 15 days after the yellow fever booster vaccination. The receptors originated from a man in his late teens or twenties who received the YFV17D yellow fever vaccine.

This chain joins TRBV11-1 and TRBJ2-3, with 11 nucleotides matching TRBD2. Trimming cost V 2 bases and J 2 bases; bases outside gene matches: 9. The CDR3 length is 18 residues. The germline CDR1 and CDR2 sequences are SGHAT and FQDESV (reference sequence). CDR3 sequence (DNA): TGTGCCAGCAGCTTAACACTAGCGGGGGCCCTTCACACAGATACGCAGTATTTT. This translates into CASSLTLAGALHTDTQYF. Full variable domain (rest looked up from reference TRBV11-1 and TRBJ2-3): EAEVAQSPRYKITEKSQAVAFWCDPISGHATLYWYRQILGQGPELLVQFQDESVVDDSQLPKDRFSAERLKGVDSTLKIQPAELGDSAMYLCASSLTLAGALHTDTQYFGPGTRLTVL.

This clonotype was counted between two and nine times. The chain employs TRBV4-1 and TRBJ2-7; D may be TRBD1 (6 bases). Germline V CDR1 and CDR2: MGHRA, YSYEKL. Trimming removed 3 bases at V and 7 bases at J, with 16 bases between. This CDR3 spans 14 amino acids. The CDR3 DNA reads TGCGCCAGCAGCCATCAGGGGCCGAATAGGGAGCAGTACTTC. As protein: CASSHQGPNREQYF.

The genes are TRBV18 and TRBJ2-3, with 11 positions matching TRBD2. Trimming took 3 bases from V and 0 from J; bases not matched to a gene: 14. This CDR3 has 20 residues. Germline CDR1 KGHSH, CDR2 LQKENI. The CDR3 protein is CASSPLIPSGGPASTDTQYF. In DNA, the CDR3 is TGTGCCAGCTCACCGCTTATTCCTAGCGGGGGGCCCGCTAGCACAGATACGCAGTATTTT.

This clonotype turned up a few times. The chain employs TRBV7-9 and TRBJ2-3, with D possibly being TRBD1 or TRBD2 (5 bases each). CDR1 is SEHNR, CDR2 FQNEAQ, per germline (reference sequence). CDR3 size: 16 residues. The V end lost 3 bases, the J end lost 9 bases, and 22 bases lay between the germline ends. The CDR3 reads CASSFPSLSGPPTQYF. CDR3 DNA sequence: TGTGCCAGCAGCTTTCCTTCCCTCTCGGGGCCCCCCACGCAGTATTTT.

The chain links TRBV5-1 to TRBJ2-3; D is unclear. Germline-derived CDR1 and CDR2 are SGHRS and YFSETQ. Deletions cut 5 bases from V and 2 bases from J, with 9 bases between. The CDR3 runs 13 residues. The CDR3 region is CASSPTITDTQYF. As DNA, the CDR3 is TGCGCCAGCAGTCCTACGATCACAGATACGCAGTATTTT.

This clonotype was seen a few times. The rearrangement links TRBV7-9 to TRBJ2-2; D is ambiguous. This CDR3 is 18 amino acids long. CDR1 and CDR2 (germline): SEHNR, FQNEAQ (reference sequence). V was cut by 3 bases and J by 3 bases, with 20 bases left in between. The CDR3 region is CASSFVLTTRLDTGELFF. DNA of the CDR3: TGTGCCAGCAGCTTTGTCCTCACTACAAGGCTGGACACCGGGGAGCTGTTTTTT.

This clonotype showed up just a few times. J is TRBJ1-5 and V is TRBV12-3 or TRBV12-4, with a possible D match to TRBD1 (5 bases). The CDR3 length is 16 residues. The V gene lost 3 bases and the J gene lost 0 bases, with 12 bases spanning the gap. CDR3 sequence reads: CASSLGLTYSNQPQHF. DNA for the CDR3: TGTGCCAGCAGTTTGGGGCTGACATATAGCAATCAGCCCCAGCATTTT.

The J gene is TRBJ2-1, the V gene TRBV5-4, with a possible D match to TRBD2 (6 bases). CDR3 length: 11 amino acids. The germline V and J ends were trimmed by 2 bases and 11 bases, with 8 bases remaining between them. Germline V gene data show CDR1 as SGHNT and CDR2 as YYREEE (reference sequence). The CDR3 here is CASSFGSQQFF. CDR3 bases: TGTGCCAGCAGCTTCGGGAGTCAGCAGTTCTTC. The whole variable domain, remainder taken from reference TRBV5-4 and TRBJ2-1, is ETGVTQSPTHLIKTRGQQVTLRCSSQSGHNTVSWYQQALGQGPQFIFQYYREEENGRGNFPPRFSGLQFPNYSSELNVNALELDDSALYLCASSFGSQQFFGPGTRLTVL.

The V gene is TRBV4-3, the J gene TRBJ2-3; D may be TRBD1 or TRBD2 (7 bases each). The V gene lost 0 bases and the J gene lost 5 bases, with 12 bases spanning the gap. Germline V lookup: CDR1 LGHNA, CDR2 YSLEER. This CDR3 comprises 15 residues. The CDR3 DNA sequence: TGCGCCAGCAGCCAAGAGAGCAGGGGGGGAGATACGCAGTATTTT. Translation gives CASSQESRGGDTQYF.

A few counts support this clonotype. This rearrangement joins TRBV5-1 to TRBJ2-7, with D perhaps matching TRBD2 (5 bases). CDR3 size: 15 residues. Germline-derived CDR1 and CDR2 are SGHRS and YFSETQ. Trimming took off 1 base at V and 0 bases at J, with 11 bases between the two ends. The CDR3 DNA reads as TGCGCCAGCAGCTTGTACTCCGGGAACTCCTACGAGCAGTACTTC. This translates into CASSLYSGNSYEQYF.

This clonotype was picked up a small number of times. The chain carries TRBV20-1 and TRBJ2-5; 7 bases fit TRBD2. CDR1 and CDR2 (germline): DFQATT, SNEGSKA (reference sequence). J gave up 5 bases and V 7 bases, and 7 bases lay outside the gene matches. The CDR3 extends over 12 amino acids. DNA of the CDR3: TGCAGTGACAAGGGACTATCCGAGACCCAGTACTTC. Amino acid sequence: CSDKGLSETQYF.

The V and J genes are TRBV2 and TRBJ1-5; a possible D gene is TRBD1 (5 bases). Between the trimmed V and J ends, which lost 8 bases and 5 bases, there was a span of 16 bases. The CDR3 contains 14 residues. CDR1 SNHLY and CDR2 FYNNEI come from the germline V gene. CDR3 DNA sequence: TGTGCCAGCCGAAAAACGGGGGGAGATCAGCCCCAGCATTTT. Protein sequence: CASRKTGGDQPQHF.

The rearrangement joins TRBV5-1 to TRBJ2-7, with a weak D call TRBD2 (5 bases). The germline gives CDR1 SGHRS, CDR2 YFSETQ. V was trimmed by 4 bases and J by 3 bases, leaving 11 bases between them. The CDR3 runs 13 residues. The CDR3 DNA reads TGCGCCAGCAGCCCCCCGGGGAGCTACGAGCAGTACTTC. Translated: CASSPPGSYEQYF.

This clonotype was observed a few times. J is TRBJ2-3 and V is TRBV7-3, with D possibly being TRBD2 (5 bases). This CDR3 is 17 amino acids long. The germline V gene encodes CDR1 SGHTA and CDR2 FQGTGA. V lost 1 base and J lost 1, with 15 bases in between. The CDR3 protein is CASSLMGGGYRTDTQYF. The CDR3 DNA reads as TGTGCCAGCAGCTTAATGGGTGGAGGATACCGCACAGATACGCAGTATTTT.

This clonotype was counted ten times or more. The V call is TRBV4-1, the J call TRBJ1-2; TRBD1 is a possible D gene (6 bases). The CDR3 totals 15 residues. Trimming stripped 3 bases from V and 3 bases from J, with 14 bases between. The V gene's germline CDR1 is MGHRA and CDR2 YSYEKL. The chain's CDR3 is CASSHVQGQDYGYTF. DNA for the CDR3: TGCGCCAGCAGCCACGTGCAGGGGCAAGACTATGGCTACACCTTC.

This chain joins TRBV12-3 or TRBV12-4 and TRBJ2-3; D is perhaps TRBD2 (6 bases). Trimming left V 5 bases short and J 2 bases short, with 11 bases between. The CDR3 covers 14 residues. DNA for the CDR3: TGTGCCAGCAGTAGGCCGGGGGACACAGATACGCAGTATTTT. Its translation: CASSRPGDTDTQYF.